This T cell receptor beta chain is drawn from a study of Ad26.COV2.S vaccination and SARS-CoV-2 variants. In the study overall: By the intramuscular route, Ad26.COV2.S was given once, or twice 56 days apart. General study points: Vaccinees displayed broader spike-specific TCR repertoires than placebo recipients.

Treatment: about 20 received Ad26.COV2.S at low or high dose, single or two shots; several received placebo; per-sample allocation not given. Specimen acquisition occurred on day 63 following the initial vaccine or placebo injection. Comment on this clone: Its antigen is unidentified.

Sequencing used immunoSEQ multiplex PCR; TCRdb keeps in-frame clones, though not all of them. The sample comprises about 250,000 clones, approximately 89% of which are singletons, and around 3.5% rests with the top ten. This CDR3 spans 18 amino acids. The ends lost 5 bases at V and 2 bases at J; junction bases unmatched: 14. Germline values: CDR1 SGHVS, CDR2 FQNEAQ. This rearrangement joins TRBV7-8 to TRBJ1-3, with TRBD1 identical over 8 bases. The origin of this receptor is a person between 18 and 59 years old who received the Ad26.COV2.S COVID-19 vaccine or a placebo. The sample here was peripheral blood, taken in a trial of Ad26.COV2.S vaccine versus placebo. CDR3 region: CASSLIKGDRGTGNTIYF. In DNA, the CDR3 is TGTGCCAGCAGCCTGATAAAAGGCGACAGGGGAACTGGAAACACCATATATTTT.